The 20 T cell receptor beta chains below all came from one sample that was sequenced in a study of T cells after yellow fever vaccination. TCRdb called the 5' RACE reads again in MiXCR, with one record for every CDR3 protein. The sample carries 500,000 to 650,000 distinct CDR3 sequences, roughly an eighth recorded once. The sequencing used PBMCs, collected on the day of the yellow fever booster vaccination. The receptor source for this set is a man under 40 who received the YFV17D yellow fever vaccine.

Ten or more counts support this clonotype. The chain has TRBV12-3 or TRBV12-4 and TRBJ2-2; D not resolved. The CDR3 totals 16 residues. V shed 3 bases and J shed 0 bases, with 11 bases lying between them. CDR3 amino acids: CASSFETGANTGELFF. In DNA, the CDR3 is TGTGCCAGCAGTTTCGAGACTGGTGCGAACACCGGGGAGCTGTTTTTT.

This clonotype was observed a handful of times. The chain couples TRBV11-2 to TRBJ2-5; possible D gene TRBD2, 6 bases. This CDR3 has 19 amino acids. Germline loops: CDR1 SGHAT, CDR2 FQNNGV. Trimming took off 1 base at V and 0 bases at J, with 21 bases between the two ends. CDR3 coding DNA: TGTGCCAGCAGCTTAGGTAGCGGTTTGGCGGAACTGTACCAAGAGACCCAGTACTTC. It is translated as CASSLGSGLAELYQETQYF.

This clonotype was observed a few times. The J gene is TRBJ2-4, the V gene TRBV6-1, with 10 bases aligning to TRBD1. The V and J ends lost 5 bases and 6 bases, in that order; junction bases with no gene match: 22. The germline V gene has CDR1 MNHNS and CDR2 SASEGT. CDR3 length: 20 amino acids. The CDR3 region is CASSQRPLNFPGQGSNIQYF. The CDR3 DNA reads as TGTGCCAGCAGTCAACGACCACTTAATTTCCCGGGACAGGGGTCAAACATTCAGTACTTC.

The V and J genes are TRBV13 and TRBJ2-2; 7 nucleotides agree with TRBD2. Germline trimming cut 5 bases from V and 3 bases from J; bases unmatched to any gene: 3. This CDR3 comprises 14 residues. Germline CDR1 PRHDT, CDR2 FYEKMQ (reference sequence). The CDR3 DNA is TGTGCCAGCAGCCCGGGACTATACACCGGGGAGCTGTTTTTT. This encodes CASSPGLYTGELFF.

The table lists this clonotype with a few counts. The genes are TRBV18 and TRBJ2-2; perhaps TRBD2 as D (6 bases). This CDR3 is built from 15 residues. Per the germline V gene, CDR1 is KGHSH and CDR2 is LQKENI. Deletions cut 3 bases from V and 5 bases from J, with 13 bases between. CDR3 sequence (DNA): TGTGCCAGCTCACCGGAGGGCCTGACTACCGGGGAGCTGTTTTTT. Translated, it gives CASSPEGLTTGELFF.

The chain combines TRBV5-5 with TRBJ1-2; perhaps TRBD1 as D (5 bases). Between the trimmed V and J ends, which lost 1 base and 6 bases, there was a span of 13 bases. From germline, CDR1 is SGHKS and CDR2 YYEKEE (reference sequence). The CDR3 is made up of 14 amino acids. The CDR3 loop reads CASSLLRGDDGYTF. The DNA of the CDR3 is TGTGCCAGCAGCTTGCTTAGGGGCGACGATGGCTACACCTTC.

This clonotype has more than one count but fewer than ten. This chain uses TRBV20-1 with TRBJ1-3; D gene uncertain. This CDR3 region has 13 residues. From germline, CDR1 is DFQATT and CDR2 SNEGSKA (reference sequence). Trimming removed 6 bases from V and 0 bases from J, with 9 bases in between. The CDR3 region is CSAWSNSGNTIYF. CDR3 bases: TGCAGTGCATGGAGTAACTCTGGAAACACCATATATTTT.

This clonotype has at least ten counts. The chain joins TRBV7-8 to TRBJ1-4; D unresolved. CDR1 and CDR2 (germline): SGHVS, FQNEAQ. This CDR3 is built from 15 residues. V lost 1 base and J lost 3, with 9 bases in between. CDR3 in amino acids: CASSLGAGANEKLFF. The CDR3 nucleotides are TGTGCCAGCAGCTTAGGGGCAGGCGCTAATGAAAAACTGTTTTTT.

This clonotype was seen a handful of times. This chain uses TRBV21-1 with TRBJ2-6; the table assigns TRBD2, which was not confirmed against the DNA. TRBV21-1 is an annotated pseudogene. This CDR3 is 19 amino acids long. DNA for the CDR3: TGTGCCAGCAGCAACCCGGGACTAGCGGGAGGCCCTGGGGCCAACGTCCTGACTTTC. Protein product: CASSNPGLAGGPGANVLTF.

This clonotype came up a few times. The chain couples TRBV7-9 to TRBJ2-7, with D maybe TRBD2 (5 bases). Germline values: CDR1 SEHNR, CDR2 FQNEAQ (reference sequence). The length of the CDR3 is 15 residues. The V gene lost 1 base and the J gene lost 4 bases, with 14 bases spanning the gap. CDR3 in amino acids: CASSLERGSGYEQYF. In DNA form, the CDR3 reads TGTGCCAGCAGCTTAGAAAGAGGGAGTGGATACGAGCAGTACTTC.

Many counts were recorded for this clonotype. This chain uses TRBV10-1 with TRBJ2-2, with a tentative D call TRBD2 (5 bases). The germline V gene has CDR1 WNHNN and CDR2 SYGVQD (reference sequence). The CDR3 runs 12 residues. V gave up 2 bases and J gave up 10 bases, with 8 bases separating them. The DNA for the CDR3 is TGCGCCAGCAGTGAGAGGGAGACGGAGCTGTTTTTT. This translates into CASSERETELFF.

CDR3 in DNA: TGTGCCTCCGGCGGGATCTCCGGGGCCCAGCATTTT. This gives the protein CASGGISGAQHF. This rearrangement joins TRBV9 to TRBJ1-5; D is ambiguous. V lost 10 bases to trimming and J lost 11 bases, with 19 bases between them. The CDR3 consists of 12 residues. Germline V gene lookup returns CDR1 SGDLS and CDR2 YYNGEE.

This clonotype was observed many times. The junction and the germline gene differ at one end; a read error may be behind it. The chain joins TRBV12-3 or TRBV12-4 to TRBJ2-7; 11 nucleotides agree with TRBD2. The CDR3 contains 13 residues. CDR3 in DNA: TGTGCCAGCAGTCTAGCGGGAGGCGACGAGCAGTACTTC. Protein product: CASSLAGGDEQYF.

V is TRBV29-1 and J is TRBJ2-6; possibly TRBD2 for D (5 bases). The germline CDR1 and CDR2 sequences are SQVTM and ANQGSEA. V was shortened by 6 bases and J by 1 base, with 10 bases between the two germline ends. This CDR3 is 14 amino acids long. Written as DNA, the CDR3 is TGCAGCGTAGGCAGCGGTTCTGGGGCCAACGTCCTGACTTTC. This translates into CSVGSGSGANVLTF.

There are a few counts of this clonotype. V gene TRBV20-1 combines with J gene TRBJ1-1; D gene unclear. Germline V gene lookup returns CDR1 DFQATT and CDR2 SNEGSKA (reference sequence). The ends were cut back, 3 bases at V and 1 base at J, with 15 bases in the middle. This CDR3 region has 15 residues. The CDR3 loop reads CSASSPGAANTEAFF. CDR3 bases: TGCAGTGCTAGTTCTCCTGGTGCCGCGAACACTGAAGCTTTCTTT.

This clonotype was counted a few times. V is TRBV15 and J is TRBJ2-1, with 8 bases lining up with TRBD2. The CDR3 extends over 15 amino acids. CDR1 LNHNV and CDR2 YYDKDF come from the germline V gene (reference sequence). V lost 8 bases and J lost 6; bases outside the gene matches: 12. The DNA of the CDR3 is TGTGCCACCGGGACGGGAGCGGGAGTCGGCAATGAGCAGTTCTTC. It is translated as CATGTGAGVGNEQFF.

The chain is built from TRBV12-3 or TRBV12-4 and TRBJ2-5; 12 bases match TRBD2. The CDR3 sequence is 17 residues long. Trimming took 4 bases from V and 4 from J; bases not matched to a gene: 10. The CDR3 DNA reads as TGTGCCAGCAGTTCTTCACGACTAGCGGGAGTGGGAGAGACCCAGTACTTC. Translating gives CASSSSRLAGVGETQYF.

This clonotype turned up a few times. The chain has TRBV6-5 and TRBJ2-4; either TRBD1 or TRBD2 may fit D (6 bases each). Trimming cost V 4 bases and J 9 bases, with 16 bases left between them. Germline lookup yields CDR1 MNHEY and CDR2 SVGAGI. The length of the CDR3 is 14 residues. This chain's CDR3 is CASSSRGLTAIQYF. In nucleotides, the CDR3 is TGTGCCAGCAGTTCCCGGGGGCTGACCGCCATTCAGTACTTC.

This clonotype appeared a few times. The chain joins TRBV9 to TRBJ2-2; 8 bases map to TRBD1. Germline CDR1 and CDR2: SGDLS and YYNGEE. Losses at the gene ends were 3 bases for V and 4 bases for J; bases not matched to a gene: 5. This CDR3 is 15 amino acids long. The CDR3 reads CASSGIRGRTGELFF. As DNA, the CDR3 is TGTGCCAGCAGCGGAATCAGGGGGCGCACCGGGGAGCTGTTTTTT. The full variable domain, completed using reference TRBV9 and TRBJ2-2, is DSGVTQTPKHLITATGQRVTLRCSPRSGDLSVYWYQQSLDQGLQFLIQYYNGEERAKGNILERFSAQQFPDLHSELNLSSLELGDSALYFCASSGIRGRTGELFFGEGSRLTVL.

This chain uses TRBV10-3 with TRBJ2-6; no definite D call. This CDR3 is built from 18 residues. The V end was cut by 0 bases, the J end by 2 bases, with 14 bases between. Germline CDR1 ENHRY, CDR2 SYGVKD. CDR3 DNA: TGTGCCATCAGTGAGTCAGTCAGGCTGAGTCCTGGGGCCAACGTCCTGACTTTC. It yields the protein CAISESVRLSPGANVLTF.